The table lists the clone carrying this TCR beta chain with a few counts. It was with 60 Vbeta and 13 Jbeta primers that the PCR ran. The repertoire was sequenced with immunoSEQ multiplex PCR; TCRdb's copy has only in-frame clones and lacks some. Of 40,000 or so clones listed, about 74% were seen once; the top ten hold about 6%. The sample is drawn from a study of cytomegalovirus exposure and HLA in healthy donors. With 8 bases removed from V and 8 bases from J, the gap between germline ends came to 18 bases. In germline, CDR1 is MNHEY, CDR2 SVGAGI. There are 13 residues in the CDR3. The sequenced sample consisted of PBMCs. This chain links TRBV6-5 with TRBJ1-2; tentative D call: TRBD1 (6 bases). This clonotype originated in a young man in good health and CMV-seronegative. This CDR3 is CASRSRGGEGYTF. In DNA, the CDR3 is TGTGCCAGCCGCTCCAGGGGCGGTGAGGGCTACACCTTC.